The 32 T cell receptor beta chains reported below all come from one sample, sequenced in a study of T-cell memory formation after mild COVID-19 (dated by TCRdb to the early 2020s). Library construction relied on 5' RACE. The instrument given in TCRdb is Illumina NovaSeq 6000. The public sequencing data were trimmed at Q25 with fastp and processed into clonotypes with MiXCR by TCRdb, which kept only in-frame beta chains. One record per CDR3 amino acid sequence lists the most common genes and DNA. The sample yields 100,000 to 150,000 distinct CDR3 sequences; around 15% were counted once. 4.5% to 5.5% of the sample goes to the ten largest clones. The sequencing input was PBMCs or a T cell subset sorted from them (not recorded which). The origin of the receptors is a man aged 18 to 30 who had mild COVID-19 (a few samples of this study predate the infection). The sample titles of this study are shuffled in the database, so cell type and time point are left out; the donor was told from shared clones.

This clonotype has just a few counts. The chain is built from TRBV21-1 and TRBJ2-7. TRBV21-1 is a documented pseudogene. The CDR3 has 13 amino acids. Here the CDR3 reads CASSMTGRHEQYV. CDR3 DNA sequence: TGTGCCAGCAGTATGACAGGGCGCCACGAGCAGTACGTC.

The gene calls are TRBV7-3 and TRBJ2-4; D is possibly TRBD2 (5 bases). The length of the CDR3 is 14 residues. Per germline, CDR1 SGHTA and CDR2 FQGTGA. V dropped 1 base and J dropped 9 bases, with 13 bases sitting between them. The CDR3 DNA sequence: TGTGCCAGCAGCTTAAATCCTGGTGAGGGCATTCAGTACTTC. It codes for CASSLNPGEGIQYF.

The chain links TRBV20-1 to TRBJ1-3; D is undetermined. The CDR3 runs to 13 residues. Trimming removed 0 bases from V and 3 bases from J, with 6 bases in between. The germline CDR1 and CDR2 sequences are DFQATT and SNEGSKA (reference sequence). CDR3 amino acids: CSARDWGGNTIYF. The CDR3 DNA follows: TGCAGTGCTAGAGATTGGGGTGGAAACACCATATATTTT.

This chain uses TRBV20-1 with TRBJ1-2; D is uncertain. CDR3 size: 14 residues. The germline V and J ends were trimmed by 2 bases and 1 base, with 11 bases remaining between them. Germline V gives CDR1 DFQATT, CDR2 SNEGSKA (reference sequence). The DNA of the CDR3 is TGCAGTGCTAGACTGGGCACCCATAACTATGGCTACACCTTC. Encoded protein: CSARLGTHNYGYTF.

This clonotype was found many times. The chain has TRBV7-2 and TRBJ2-3; weak D call: TRBD2 (6 bases). The CDR3 loop spans 16 amino acids. The V gene lost 5 bases and the J gene lost 6 bases, with 21 bases spanning the gap. Germline V gene lookup returns CDR1 SGHTA and CDR2 FQGNSA. Here the CDR3 DNA reads TGTGCCAGCAGCAAAACTAGCATCGTTTTTACGGATACGCAGTATTTT. Residues: CASSKTSIVFTDTQYF. Complete variable domain (other parts from reference TRBV7-2 and TRBJ2-3): GAGVSQSPSNKVTEKGKDVELRCDPISGHTALYWYRQSLGQGLEFLIYFQGNSAPDKSGLPSDRFSAERTGGSVSTLTIQRTQQEDSAVYLCASSKTSIVFTDTQYFGPGTRLTVL.

This clonotype was recorded a few times. The chain combines TRBV18 with TRBJ1-3; D gene ambiguous. CDR1 KGHSH and CDR2 LQKENI come from the germline V gene. The CDR3 spans 14 residues. V was pared by 3 bases and J by 1 base, with 7 bases between. In nucleotides, the CDR3 is TGTGCCAGCTCACCCGACGGGTCTGGAAACACCATATATTTT. Protein: CASSPDGSGNTIYF.

This clonotype has just a few counts. The CDR3 reads CASSYNNEQFF. The CDR3 region has the DNA TGCGCCAGCAGCTATAACAATGAGCAGTTCTTC. V usage is TRBV5-1 and J usage is TRBJ2-1; D gene uncertain. The CDR3 length is 11 residues. Germline-derived CDR1 and CDR2 are SGHRS and YFSETQ. Trimming shortened V by 3 bases and J by 5 bases, and 3 bases separated the two germline ends.

This sequence joins TRBV7-3 and TRBJ2-5; no reliable D call. The V gene's germline CDR1 is SGHTA and CDR2 FQGTGA. V shed 0 bases and J shed 5 bases, with 7 bases lying between them. The CDR3 spans 13 residues. The CDR3 region has the DNA TGTGCCAGCAGCTTAACTAGTGGCGAGACCCAGTACTTC. This gives the protein CASSLTSGETQYF.

The genes are TRBV2 and TRBJ2-7, with D unresolved. V was shortened by 1 base and J by 4 bases, with 8 bases between the two germline ends. The CDR3 totals 13 residues. Per germline, CDR1 SNHLY and CDR2 FYNNEI. CDR3 amino acids: CASSEGQRYEQYV. DNA of the CDR3: TGTGCCAGCAGTGAAGGGCAGAGGTACGAGCAGTACGTC.

This clonotype was detected once. The chain links TRBV7-9 to TRBJ1-5; tentatively, D is TRBD1 (6 bases). Germline assignment: CDR1 SEHNR and CDR2 FQNEAQ (reference sequence). The CDR3 has 16 amino acids. The V end lost 1 base, the J end lost 7 bases, and 17 bases lay between the germline ends. CDR3 bases: TGTGCCAGCAGCTTAGACACGGGGGCTACCGGGCAGCCCCAGCATTTT. This translates into CASSLDTGATGQPQHF.

In this sample, this clonotype turned up a few times. The chain carries TRBV18 and TRBJ2-7; TRBD1 matches at 12 bases. Germline V lookup: CDR1 KGHSH, CDR2 LQKENI. The length of the CDR3 is 15 residues. The ends lost 3 bases at V and 4 bases at J; junction bases unmatched: 4. The DNA for the CDR3 is TGTGCCAGCTCACCGGGGACAGGGGGCAAGTACGAGCAGTACGTC. Translated: CASSPGTGGKYEQYV.

This chain joins TRBV9 and TRBJ2-1, with 10 positions matching TRBD2. Germline V gene data show CDR1 as SGDLS and CDR2 as YYNGEE. There are 20 residues in the CDR3. After removal of 4 bases from V and 6 bases from J, the junction contained 22 bases not matched to a gene. CDR3 sequence reads: CASSPASGQVSGGNANEQFF. The CDR3 nucleotides read TGTGCCAGCAGCCCGGCCTCCGGACAAGTTAGCGGGGGGAACGCCAATGAGCAGTTCTTC.

This chain links TRBV19 with TRBJ1-1; D is unresolved. CDR1 and CDR2 from the germline V gene are LNHDA and SQIVND (reference sequence). V lost 1 base and J lost 1, with 10 bases in between. The CDR3 contains 15 residues. The CDR3 region has the DNA TGTGCCAGTAGTATAGCGCTGGCAGCGAACACTGAAGCTTTCTTT. It yields the protein CASSIALAANTEAFF.

This chain's CDR3 is CASTFGGTDTQYF. Written as DNA, the CDR3 is TGCGCCAGCACCTTCGGGGGCACAGATACGCAGTATTTT. This sequence joins TRBV5-1 and TRBJ2-3; possibly TRBD2 for D (5 bases). In germline, CDR1 is SGHRS, CDR2 YFSETQ. This CDR3 has 13 residues. Trimming stripped 6 bases from V and 1 base from J, with 9 bases between.

The V and J genes are TRBV29-1 and TRBJ2-1; tentatively, D is TRBD1 (6 bases). Germline assignment: CDR1 SQVTM and CDR2 ANQGSEA. V was clipped by 4 bases and J by 0 bases, with 19 bases between them. The CDR3 covers 17 residues. CDR3 DNA sequence: TGCAGCGTTGTTTCCCCTATACAGGGCCGCTCCTACAATGAGCAGTTCTTC. This codes for CSVVSPIQGRSYNEQFF.

This chain links TRBV11-2 with TRBJ2-3; 10 positions match TRBD2. The germline gives CDR1 SGHAT, CDR2 FQNNGV. The junction had 6 bases not matched to a gene; V was cut back by 8 bases and J by 7 bases. The CDR3 has 13 residues. The CDR3 loop reads CASALAGTYTQYF. For the CDR3, the DNA is TGTGCCAGCGCACTAGCGGGAACATATACGCAGTATTTT.

The rearrangement joins TRBV5-1 to TRBJ2-3; D is undetermined. CDR1 is SGHRS, CDR2 YFSETQ, per germline. With 1 base removed from V and 2 bases from J, the gap between germline ends came to 8 bases. The CDR3 is 14 amino acids. In nucleotides, the CDR3 is TGCGCCAGCAGCTTGATGGGCAACACAGATACGCAGTATTTT. Its translation: CASSLMGNTDTQYF. Full variable domain (rest looked up from reference TRBV5-1 and TRBJ2-3): KAGVTQTPRYLIKTRGQQVTLSCSPISGHRSVSWYQQTPGQGLQFLFEYFSETQRNKGNFPGRFSGRQFSNSRSEMNVSTLELGDSALYLCASSLMGNTDTQYFGPGTRLTVL.

The table lists this clonotype with many counts. The V and J genes are TRBV7-2 and TRBJ2-4; 8 nucleotides match TRBD1. This CDR3 has 17 amino acids. The germline gives CDR1 SGHTA, CDR2 FQGNSA. After removal of 0 bases from V and 3 bases from J, the junction contained 7 bases not matched to a gene. The CDR3 nucleotides read TGTGCCAGCAGCTTAGCGCAAGGACAGGGAGTCAAAAACATTCAGTACTTC. This codes for CASSLAQGQGVKNIQYF.

This clonotype appeared a few times. V gene TRBV5-1 combines with J gene TRBJ2-3; D perhaps matches TRBD1 (6 bases). V was pared by 7 bases and J by 0 bases, with 12 bases between. This CDR3 comprises 14 residues. The germline V gene encodes CDR1 SGHRS and CDR2 YFSETQ. The CDR3 loop is CASGIQGSTDTQYF. As DNA, the CDR3 is TGCGCCAGCGGGATACAGGGCAGCACAGATACGCAGTATTTT.

This clonotype was recorded a few times. The chain joins TRBV7-2 to TRBJ2-3; D is undetermined. The CDR3 contains 13 residues. Germline V gene data show CDR1 as SGHTA and CDR2 as FQGNSA. The germline V and J ends were trimmed by 5 bases and 5 bases, with 11 bases remaining between them. CDR3 in DNA: TGTGCCAGCAGCCTGGCGCGTAAAGATACGCAGTATTTT. Translated: CASSLARKDTQYF.

The chain joins TRBV5-1 to TRBJ2-3; no clear D. V lost 0 bases and J 4 bases, leaving 12 bases between the germline ends. Germline V gives CDR1 SGHRS, CDR2 YFSETQ. The CDR3 has 15 residues. CDR3 sequence (DNA): TGCGCCAGCAGCTTGGGGCCGGGCGTCCCAGATACGCAGTATTTT. Translated, it gives CASSLGPGVPDTQYF.

The gene calls are TRBV5-4 and TRBJ2-3; 8 nucleotides agree with TRBD1. The CDR3 has 16 amino acids. The V gene's germline CDR1 is SGHNT and CDR2 YYREEE (reference sequence). Trimming removed 3 bases from V and 3 bases from J; junction bases left unmatched: 9. CDR3 coding DNA: TGTGCCAGCAGCTCTCCGTCGACAGGGGCTACAGATACGCAGTATTTT. This gives the protein CASSSPSTGATDTQYF.

The chain couples TRBV2 to TRBJ2-7; 16 bases map to TRBD2. CDR1 is SNHLY, CDR2 FYNNEI, per germline. V dropped 6 bases and J dropped 4; count of bases not matched to a gene: 0. The CDR3 consists of 14 residues. The CDR3 region has the DNA TGTGCCAGCAGGGGACTAGCGGGGGGGTACGAGCAGTACTTC. This codes for CASRGLAGGYEQYF.

The CDR3 region is CSARAQALDETF. In DNA form, the CDR3 reads TGCAGTGCTAGAGCCCAGGCTCTGGATGAGACCTTC. The V and J genes are TRBV20-1 and TRBJ1-2; D is unresolved. Germline V gives CDR1 DFQATT, CDR2 SNEGSKA (reference sequence). The CDR3 runs to 12 residues. The germline V and J ends were trimmed by 1 base and 14 bases, with 17 bases remaining between them.

This clonotype has just a few counts. This chain uses TRBV10-1 with TRBJ2-3, with D tentatively TRBD1 (6 bases). Trimming left V 2 bases short and J 6 bases short, with 15 bases between. CDR1 WNHNN and CDR2 SYGVQD come from the germline V gene (reference sequence). This CDR3 region has 15 residues. CDR3 sequence: CASSEGRDTTDTQYF. CDR3 coding DNA: TGCGCCAGCAGTGAGGGAAGGGACACTACGGATACGCAGTATTTT.

This clonotype was detected a few times. This rearrangement joins TRBV7-6 to TRBJ2-5, with 9 bases lining up with TRBD2. Losses at the gene ends were 4 bases for V and 7 bases for J; bases not matched to a gene: 10. Looked up from germline, CDR1 is SGHVS and CDR2 is FNYEAQ. The CDR3 is made up of 15 amino acids. The CDR3 region is CASSSTLLSGGTQYF. The CDR3 nucleotides read TGTGCCAGCAGCTCAACACTCCTTAGCGGGGGGACCCAGTACTTC.

The CDR3 coding sequence is TGTGCCATCAGCCACACCACGGACGGAGACTATGGCTACACCTTC. Residues: CAISHTTDGDYGYTF. The genes are TRBV10-3 and TRBJ1-2, with no clear D. The CDR3 length is 15 residues. V was shortened by 6 bases and J by 3 bases, with 17 bases between the two germline ends. The V gene's germline CDR1 is ENHRY and CDR2 SYGVKD.

Only a few counts were recorded for this clonotype. This rearrangement joins TRBV2 to TRBJ1-1; D unresolved. The CDR3 totals 10 residues. The ends were cut back, 6 bases at V and 3 bases at J, with 2 bases in the middle. Looked up from germline, CDR1 is SNHLY and CDR2 is FYNNEI. CDR3 residues: CASRYTEAFF. The DNA for the CDR3 is TGTGCCAGCAGATACACTGAAGCTTTCTTT.

This chain connects TRBV28 to TRBJ2-7; the D gene is possibly TRBD2 (7 bases). Per germline, CDR1 MDHEN and CDR2 SYDVKM. V lost 2 bases and J lost 0, with 17 bases in between. The CDR3 loop spans 17 amino acids. This chain's CDR3 is CASSLEGGVDTSYEQYF. CDR3 nucleotide sequence: TGTGCCAGCAGTTTAGAGGGGGGGGTGGACACCTCCTACGAGCAGTACTTC.

The chain uses TRBV20-1 and TRBJ1-1; 8 bases align to TRBD1. CDR1 is DFQATT and CDR2 is SNEGSKA in the germline V gene (reference sequence). V shed 0 bases, J shed 11 bases, and the junction held 8 bases outside the gene matches. The CDR3 totals 13 residues. CDR3 sequence (DNA): TGCAGTGCTAGAGATAGGACAGGGCAAAGGGCTTTCTTT. This encodes CSARDRTGQRAFF.

This clonotype was detected only a few times. V and J are TRBV5-1 and TRBJ2-4, with 7 positions matching TRBD2. Germline loops: CDR1 SGHRS, CDR2 YFSETQ. V shed 0 bases, J shed 8 bases, and the junction held 2 bases outside the gene matches. The CDR3 covers 13 residues. This CDR3 reads CASSLGGRDIQYF. Here the CDR3 DNA reads TGCGCCAGCAGCTTGGGAGGGAGGGACATTCAGTACTTC.

The J gene is TRBJ1-6, the V gene TRBV4-3; D gene unclear. This CDR3 contains 14 residues. Deletions cut 4 bases from V and 8 bases from J, with 12 bases between. The germline V gene encodes CDR1 LGHNA and CDR2 YSLEER. The chain's CDR3 is CASSPNQVYSPLHF. CDR3 nucleotide sequence: TGCGCCAGCAGCCCGAACCAAGTATATTCACCCCTCCACTTT.